The 10 T cell receptor beta chains below come from one sample, sequenced in a study of response to subunit inactivated influenza vaccine. TCRdb reanalysed the RT-PCR reads using MiXCR and keeps one entry per CDR3 protein. Of 500,000 to 750,000 distinct CDR3 sequences in the sample, 11% to 15% are singletons; the top ten hold 11%. The sample here was PBMCs from blood, taken 11 to 12 days after vaccination. These receptors were collected from a man in his forties or fifties who received an inactivated influenza vaccine.

The V and J genes are TRBV27 and TRBJ2-1; D is perhaps TRBD1 (6 bases). V was pared by 5 bases and J by 7 bases, with 12 bases between. This CDR3 spans 13 amino acids. Per germline, CDR1 MNHEY and CDR2 SMNVEV (reference sequence). Here the CDR3 DNA reads TGTGCCAGCAGTCAAACAGGGTGGAATGAGCAGTTCTTC. It codes for CASSQTGWNEQFF.

In its sample, this clonotype was seen a few times. The chain joins TRBV19 to TRBJ2-1; D possibly corresponds to TRBD2 (6 bases). Per the germline V gene, CDR1 is LNHDA and CDR2 is SQIVND (reference sequence). The V gene lost 1 base and the J gene lost 0 bases, with 10 bases spanning the gap. The CDR3 is 16 residues long. In DNA form, the CDR3 reads TGTGCCAGTAGTATAGGCGGGACCTCCTCCTACAATGAGCAGTTCTTC. Translated: CASSIGGTSSYNEQFF.

This clonotype showed up just a few times. CDR3 bases: TGCGCCAGCAGCTTGGGACTCGGGGACACTGAAGCTTTCTTT. Protein sequence: CASSLGLGDTEAFF. V is TRBV5-1 and J is TRBJ1-1; D uncertain. The V gene's germline CDR1 is SGHRS and CDR2 YFSETQ. Trimming left V 0 bases short and J 3 bases short, with 9 bases between. This CDR3 has 14 residues.

At least ten counts were recorded for this clonotype. The gene calls are TRBV11-2 and TRBJ1-6; TRBD1 aligns across 7 bases. Germline lookup yields CDR1 SGHAT and CDR2 FQNNGV. J lost 10 bases, V lost 5 bases, and 14 bases had no gene match. The CDR3 is made up of 16 amino acids. The CDR3, as DNA: TGTGCCAGCAGCCGGGGACAGTGGGTGGTTAAATCACCCCTCCACTTT. Encoded protein: CASSRGQWVVKSPLHF. Based on the CDR3 plus reference TRBV11-2 and TRBJ1-6, the full variable domain is EAGVAQSPRYKIIEKRQSVAFWCNPISGHATLYWYQQILGQGPKLLIQFQNNGVVDDSQLPKDRFSAERLKGVDSTLKIQPAKLEDSAVYLCASSRGQWVVKSPLHFGNGTRLTVT.

The rearrangement joins TRBV4-1 to TRBJ2-2; the match to TRBD1 covers 8 bases. V dropped 3 bases and J dropped 2; count of bases not matched to a gene: 8. From germline, CDR1 is MGHRA and CDR2 YSYEKL. CDR3 length: 17 residues. This chain's CDR3 is CASSQGDRGPNTGELFF. The CDR3 DNA sequence: TGCGCCAGCAGCCAGGGAGACAGGGGTCCAAACACCGGGGAGCTGTTTTTT.

The chain employs TRBV18 and TRBJ2-7; no reliable D call. V gave up 6 bases and J gave up 1 base, with 10 bases separating them. CDR1 and CDR2 (germline): KGHSH, LQKENI. The CDR3 runs to 13 residues. CDR3 DNA sequence: TGTGCCAGCTCCCCGTCTGAGTCCTACGAGCAGTACTTC. Translated, it gives CASSPSESYEQYF.

This clonotype appeared a few times. The chain joins TRBV7-2 to TRBJ2-3; TRBD1 agrees at 8 bases. CDR3 size: 16 residues. Trimming at V came to 4 bases and at J to 0 bases, leaving 6 bases not matched to a gene. CDR1 and CDR2 (germline): SGHTA, FQGNSA. CDR3 sequence reads: CASSSSRDRSTDTQYF. For the CDR3, the DNA is TGTGCCAGCAGCTCCTCCCGGGACAGGAGCACAGATACGCAGTATTTT.

V and J are TRBV5-1 and TRBJ2-3; TRBD2 agrees at 8 bases. V trimming: 5 bases; J trimming: 15 bases; junction bases outside the gene matches: 14. The CDR3 has 13 residues. CDR1 is SGHRS, CDR2 YFSETQ, per germline. The CDR3 sequence is CASRLAGRSGGYF. The CDR3 DNA sequence: TGCGCCAGCAGATTAGCCGGAAGAAGCGGGGGCTATTTT.

The chain employs TRBV20-1 and TRBJ2-3; TRBD1 aligns across 9 bases. V was clipped by 0 bases and J by 2 bases; unmatched bases: 6. The CDR3 runs 16 residues. Germline V lookup: CDR1 DFQATT, CDR2 SNEGSKA (reference sequence). The chain's CDR3 is CSARDLRTGDTDTQYF. As DNA, the CDR3 is TGCAGTGCTAGAGATTTGAGGACAGGGGACACAGATACGCAGTATTTT.

The genes are TRBV21-1 and TRBJ2-7; whether TRBD1, the table's D call, matches the DNA was not checked. TRBV21-1 is tagged as a pseudogene. The CDR3 consists of 16 residues. This CDR3 reads CASSPSTGGGSYEQYF. The CDR3 DNA is TGTGCCAGCAGCCCGTCGACAGGGGGGGGTTCCTACGAGCAGTACTTC.